These 15 T cell receptor beta chains originate from one sample sequenced in a study of CD8 T cells in Susac syndrome. cDNA came from roughly 0.53 to 1 ug RNA primed by random hexamers. Each CDR3 protein gets one entry after TCRdb re-called the immunoSEQ multiplex PCR reads with MiXCR. The sample yields more than 130,000 distinct CDR3 sequences, around 94% seen once. Material: CD8+ T cells from PBMCs. These receptors came from a human donor in good health.

The gene calls are TRBV7-8 and TRBJ1-3; D is ambiguous. Trimming took 1 base from V and 1 from J, leaving 8 bases between them. Per germline, CDR1 SGHVS and CDR2 FQNEAQ. There are 15 residues in the CDR3. The CDR3 sequence: CASSLGSGSGNTIYF. CDR3 nucleotide sequence: TGTGCCAGCAGCTTAGGTTCGGGTTCTGGAAACACCATATATTTT.

The rearrangement links TRBV27 to TRBJ1-5; 7 bases match TRBD1. From germline, CDR1 is MNHEY and CDR2 SMNVEV (reference sequence). The CDR3 loop spans 13 amino acids. V gave up 6 bases and J gave up 7 bases; unmatched junction bases: 6. CDR3 residues: CASRTGSNQPQHF. In DNA form, the CDR3 reads TGTGCCAGCAGGACAGGGAGTAACCAGCCCCAGCATTTT.

For the CDR3, the DNA is TGCAGCGTTGAAGGGGAGGCCTCGGACGAGCAGTACTTC. This sequence encodes CSVEGEASDEQYF. The chain combines TRBV29-1 with TRBJ2-7, with a possible D match to TRBD2 (6 bases). Trimming pared 1 base from V and 5 bases from J, leaving 12 bases between. The CDR3 loop spans 13 amino acids. Germline V gives CDR1 SQVTM, CDR2 ANQGSEA.

J is TRBJ2-6 and V is TRBV9; D unclear. V was cut by 7 bases and J by 0 bases, with 14 bases left in between. Germline V lookup: CDR1 SGDLS, CDR2 YYNGEE. The CDR3 contains 16 residues. The CDR3 spells CASLIVGNSGANVLTF. The CDR3 nucleotides are TGTGCCAGCCTTATAGTGGGCAACTCTGGGGCCAACGTCCTGACTTTC.

V usage is TRBV28 and J usage is TRBJ2-7; tentatively, D is TRBD1 or TRBD2 (6 bases each). CDR3 size: 14 residues. Germline lookup yields CDR1 MDHEN and CDR2 SYDVKM. The V and J ends lost 1 base and 4 bases respectively, with 11 bases between them. DNA of the CDR3: TGTGCCAGCAGTTTATTGTGGGGGGCGTACGAGCAGTACTTC. It is translated as CASSLLWGAYEQYF.

The chain uses TRBV27 and TRBJ2-1, with 10 positions matching TRBD2. After removal of 6 bases from V and 3 bases from J, the junction contained 5 bases not matched to a gene. The germline V gene has CDR1 MNHEY and CDR2 SMNVEV (reference sequence). This CDR3 has 15 amino acids. The CDR3 region has the DNA TGTGCCAGCAGCCCTGGACTAGCGGACTACAATGAGCAGTTCTTC. This gives the protein CASSPGLADYNEQFF.

This chain connects TRBV13 to TRBJ2-1, with 10 nucleotides matching TRBD2. Germline CDR1 PRHDT, CDR2 FYEKMQ (reference sequence). The CDR3 runs 15 residues. The J segment lost 10 bases and the V segment lost 8 bases, leaving 14 bases of the junction unmatched. CDR3 loop: CASVPSLAGVHEQFF. CDR3 bases: TGTGCCAGCGTCCCTAGCCTAGCGGGAGTTCACGAGCAGTTCTTC.

The genes are TRBV7-9 and TRBJ2-7, with D possibly matching TRBD2 (5 bases). The CDR3 totals 12 residues. Germline lookup yields CDR1 SEHNR and CDR2 FQNEAQ (reference sequence). V gave up 4 bases and J gave up 6 bases, with 10 bases separating them. CDR3 bases: TGTGCCAGCAGCTCGCTAGCACCCGAGCAGTACTTC. It yields the protein CASSSLAPEQYF. The full variable domain, with the rest looked up from reference TRBV7-9 and TRBJ2-7, is DTGVSQNPRHKITKRGQNVTFRCDPISEHNRLYWYRQTLGQGPEFLTYFQNEAQLEKSRLLSDRFSAERPKGSFSTLEIQRTEQGDSAMYLCASSSLAPEQYFGPGTRLTVT.

The chain uses TRBV9 and TRBJ1-2; maybe TRBD1 (5 bases). With 2 bases removed from V and 2 bases from J, the gap between germline ends came to 13 bases. CDR1 SGDLS and CDR2 YYNGEE come from the germline V gene. CDR3 size: 15 residues. CDR3 in amino acids: CASSVGEWHNYGYTF. The CDR3 DNA sequence: TGTGCCAGCAGCGTGGGGGAGTGGCACAACTATGGCTACACCTTC. Full variable domain (rest looked up from reference TRBV9 and TRBJ1-2): DSGVTQTPKHLITATGQRVTLRCSPRSGDLSVYWYQQSLDQGLQFLIQYYNGEERAKGNILERFSAQQFPDLHSELNLSSLELGDSALYFCASSVGEWHNYGYTFGSGTRLTVV.

J is TRBJ2-3 and V is TRBV28; D is unresolved. V gave up 3 bases and J gave up 4 bases, with 14 bases separating them. This CDR3 comprises 15 residues. CDR1 and CDR2 from the germline V gene are MDHEN and SYDVKM. The CDR3 here is CASSFRGRSPDTQYF. The CDR3 DNA reads TGTGCCAGCAGTTTTAGAGGCAGGAGTCCAGATACGCAGTATTTT.

In DNA form, the CDR3 reads TGTGCCAGCAGGGGGGACAGCCACAATGAGCAGTTCTTC. Its translation is CASRGDSHNEQFF. V is TRBV2 and J is TRBJ2-1; TRBD1 matches 7 bases. Germline CDR1 is SNHLY and CDR2 is FYNNEI. The ends lost 6 bases at V and 5 bases at J; junction bases unmatched: 4. The CDR3 contains 13 residues.

V is TRBV27 and J is TRBJ1-5; D remains unclear. This CDR3 is built from 14 residues. Trimming took off 5 bases at V and 4 bases at J, with 12 bases between the two ends. From germline, CDR1 is MNHEY and CDR2 SMNVEV (reference sequence). The CDR3 DNA is TGTGCCAGCAGTACGGGGTCAACTAATCAGCCCCAGCATTTT. Translation: CASSTGSTNQPQHF.

V gene TRBV5-4 combines with J gene TRBJ1-1, with D maybe TRBD1 (5 bases). The germline V gene encodes CDR1 SGHNT and CDR2 YYREEE (reference sequence). The CDR3 is made up of 12 amino acids. V lost 9 bases to trimming and J lost 1 base, with 10 bases between them. The CDR3 sequence is CATRVGNTEAFF. The DNA for the CDR3 is TGTGCCACCAGGGTTGGGAACACTGAAGCTTTCTTT.

This chain joins TRBV28 and TRBJ2-1; D is unclear. Between the trimmed V and J ends, which lost 7 bases and 6 bases, there was a span of 19 bases. Germline lookup yields CDR1 MDHEN and CDR2 SYDVKM. CDR3 size: 15 residues. In nucleotides, the CDR3 is TGTGCCAGCAATCCCATAAGTTATAGGTCCAATGAGCAGTTCTTC. Protein: CASNPISYRSNEQFF.

The chain carries TRBV7-9 and TRBJ2-3; D ambiguous. The V and J ends lost 0 bases and 5 bases respectively, with 9 bases between them. Germline V gene lookup returns CDR1 SEHNR and CDR2 FQNEAQ (reference sequence). This CDR3 is built from 14 residues. The CDR3 region has the DNA TGTGCCAGCAGCTTAGCGTACGTTCAAGATACGCAGTATTTT. Protein: CASSLAYVQDTQYF. The entire variable domain, with the rest obtained from reference TRBV7-9 and TRBJ2-3, is as follows: DTGVSQNPRHKITKRGQNVTFRCDPISEHNRLYWYRQTLGQGPEFLTYFQNEAQLEKSRLLSDRFSAERPKGSFSTLEIQRTEQGDSAMYLCASSLAYVQDTQYFGPGTRLTVL.